This T cell receptor (beta chain) was identified during a study of T cell repertoires in cytomegalovirus infection. Study-wide context: Alongside well-studied HLA-B-restricted CMV epitopes, recently identified HLA-C-restricted CMV epitopes were also used.

TCRdb re-analysed the reads in MiXCR, keeping a single row per CDR3 protein. Of under 200,000 distinct CDR3 sequences listed, approximately 21% are singletons. For this clonotype: The target antigen is unknown.

Study observations and caveats: Ex vivo responses were dominated by HLA-C-restricted CMV-specific TCR beta clonotypes.

The ends lost 3 bases at V and 2 bases at J; junction bases unmatched: 1. From germline, CDR1 is SGHTA and CDR2 FQGNSA. CDR3 length: 13 residues. This TCR was sampled from a human donor in good health (CMV status not recorded). Some clones in this sample may be carry-over from other donors' samples. The source was CD8+ T cells from cultured PBMCs, collected from culture after CMV antigen stimulation. V usage is TRBV7-2 and J usage is TRBJ2-7; 7 positions match TRBD2. CDR3 protein: CASSLRETYEQYF. For the CDR3, the DNA is TGTGCCAGCAGCTTGCGGGAGACCTACGAGCAGTACTTC.